This passage covers 21 T cell receptor beta chains from one sample sequenced in a study of regulatory T cells in long-lasting Graves disease. In building TCR beta libraries, iRepertoire HTBI primers were used together with Arm-PCR of CDR3 regions. MiXCR, run by TCRdb on the multiplex PCR reads, gives a single entry per CDR3 protein. Of around 250,000 distinct CDR3 sequences listed, around a sixth are singletons. Documented time point: newly diagnosed GD, antithyroid drugs for less than 3 months. The TCR library was made from RNA that had been extracted from PBMCs in TRIzol. These records were also assigned to another study, of T cells in Graves' hyperthyroidism and ophthalmopathy.

The specimen was peripheral blood mononuclear cells (PBMCs), collected at new diagnosis, from a patient treated with antithyroid drugs. These receptors originate from a woman aged 25-40 years with Graves disease.

In this sample, this clonotype turned up many times. The rearrangement joins TRBV20-1 to TRBJ2-1, with D tentatively TRBD2 (6 bases). V was pared by 5 bases and J by 6 bases, with 14 bases between. CDR3 length equals 13 residues. Germline V lookup: CDR1 DFQATT, CDR2 SNEGSKA (reference sequence). In DNA, the CDR3 is TGCAGTGCTCTAGCGTTCGGGTCCAATGAGCAGTTCTTC. Its protein is CSALAFGSNEQFF.

This clonotype came up many times. This sequence joins TRBV7-9 and TRBJ2-7; TRBD1 is a possible D gene (7 bases). This CDR3 is built from 18 residues. The ends were cut back, 1 base at V and 0 bases at J, with 19 bases in the middle. In germline, CDR1 is SEHNR, CDR2 FQNEAQ (reference sequence). CDR3 region: CASSLEGAGTFSSYEQYF. CDR3 coding DNA: TGTGCCAGCAGCTTAGAGGGGGCTGGGACTTTTAGCTCCTACGAGCAGTACTTC.

This clonotype was seen a few times. This could be a read error, since a much larger clone is one nucleotide away. The chain recombines TRBV7-2 with TRBJ2-3; D not certain. The J call is in doubt because the DNA end fits TRBJ2-7 better. The CDR3 runs 13 residues. Germline CDR1 and CDR2: SGHTA and FQGNSA. The CDR3 region is CASSFSGGNEQYF. In DNA form, the CDR3 reads TGCGCCAGCAGCTTCTCTGGTGGCAATGAGCAGTACTTC.

Ten or more counts support this clonotype. The V gene is TRBV27, the J gene TRBJ2-1; 9 bases agree with TRBD2. Trimming cost V 3 bases and J 7 bases; bases outside gene matches: 13. CDR3 length: 17 residues. From germline, CDR1 is MNHEY and CDR2 SMNVEV (reference sequence). The chain's CDR3 is CASSLRSGGPVGNEQFF. The CDR3 coding sequence is TGTGCCAGCAGTTTGAGGAGCGGGGGGCCCGTTGGGAATGAGCAGTTCTTC.

This clonotype was counted a few times. The V gene is TRBV10-2, the J gene TRBJ1-2, with D possibly matching TRBD1 (6 bases). V was cut by 1 base and J by 8 bases, with 14 bases left in between. CDR1 and CDR2 from the germline V gene are WSHSY and SAAADI. This CDR3 is 14 amino acids long. The CDR3 region has the DNA TGCGCCAGCAGTGAGTTTTTGGGGGCGCCGGGCTACACCTTC. It translates to CASSEFLGAPGYTF.

The sample holds many counts of this clonotype. The chain uses TRBV4-1 and TRBJ2-5, with TRBD2 matching 12 bases. The CDR3 is 15 amino acids. Germline-derived CDR1 and CDR2 are MGHRA and YSYEKL. J lost 6 bases, V lost 5 bases, and 7 bases had no gene match. CDR3 sequence reads: CASSYLAGGQKTQYF. The CDR3 coding sequence is TGCGCCAGCAGCTACCTAGCGGGGGGGCAGAAGACCCAGTACTTC.

This clonotype was recorded many times. The chain employs TRBV2 and TRBJ1-2, with a weak D call TRBD1 (5 bases). Germline V CDR1 and CDR2: SNHLY, FYNNEI. V gave up 5 bases and J gave up 8 bases, with 15 bases separating them. The CDR3 is 13 amino acids. This CDR3 is CASSPPGQYGYTF. The CDR3 region has the DNA TGTGCCAGCAGTCCCCCAGGACAATACGGCTACACCTTC.

This clonotype has a count of ten or more. The J gene is TRBJ1-5, the V gene TRBV12-3 or TRBV12-4; TRBD1 matches at 7 bases. The length of the CDR3 is 14 residues. The V segment lost 6 bases and the J segment 3 bases; nucleotides outside the gene matches: 5. The CDR3 nucleotides are TGTGCCAGCAGCAGGGACAGCATCAATCAGCCCCAGCATTTT. Encoded protein: CASSRDSINQPQHF.

Points on this clonotype: A far larger clone is one nucleotide away, so this likely arose from a read error. This chain links TRBV6-2 or TRBV6-3 with TRBJ1-2; 12 nucleotides align to TRBD1. CDR3 size: 15 residues. Germline V gives CDR1 MNHEY, CDR2 SVGEGT. After removal of 5 bases from V and 3 bases from J, the junction contained 4 bases not matched to a gene. The CDR3 region is CASSQGTGGDYGYTF. As DNA, the CDR3 is TGTGCCAGCAGTCAAGGGACAGGGGGCGACTATGGCTACACCTTC.

This clonotype was recorded at least ten times. V is TRBV12-3 or TRBV12-4 and J is TRBJ2-1; 7 bases fit TRBD1. The CDR3 is 14 residues long. The V gene end was trimmed by 5 bases and the J gene end by 5 bases; junction bases not matched to a gene: 6. The CDR3 DNA is TGTGCCAGCAGTACGACAGGGCCCCACAATGAGCAGTTCTTC. This translates into CASSTTGPHNEQFF.

To note about this clonotype: A much larger clonotype is one base distant, so this may be a read error. CDR3 nucleotide sequence: TGTGCCAGCAGGGAGTTTGACTATGGCTACACCTTC. Amino acids: CASREFDYGYTF. The chain joins TRBV6-1 to TRBJ1-2; D ambiguous. CDR1 and CDR2 from the germline V gene are MNHNS and SASEGT. The V end lost 6 bases, the J end lost 3 bases, and 8 bases lay between the germline ends. The CDR3 covers 12 residues.

Ten or more counts support this clonotype. This rearrangement joins TRBV7-3 to TRBJ2-1; D tentatively reads TRBD1 or TRBD2 (5 bases each). Germline-derived CDR1 and CDR2 are SGHTA and FQGTGA. The CDR3 is 13 amino acids. V was shortened by 5 bases and J by 5 bases, with 10 bases between the two germline ends. CDR3 sequence: CASSLGTNNEQFF. The CDR3 region has the DNA TGTGCCAGCAGCCTCGGGACCAACAATGAGCAGTTCTTC.

About this clonotype itself: Being one base from a much bigger clone, this may be a read error. The chain links TRBV6-1 to TRBJ2-5; no clear D. There are 14 residues in the CDR3. The V end was cut by 6 bases, the J end by 6 bases, with 17 bases between. The germline gives CDR1 MNHNS, CDR2 SASEGT. CDR3 nucleotides: TGTGCCAGCAGGCCGGATCCCGAGGTGAAGACCCAGTACTTC. Protein: CASRPDPEVKTQYF.

This clonotype was recorded at least ten times. This chain uses TRBV7-9 with TRBJ1-2, with 7 positions matching TRBD1. Germline values: CDR1 SEHNR, CDR2 FQNEAQ (reference sequence). The CDR3 sequence is 14 residues long. The J segment lost 5 bases and the V segment lost 5 bases, leaving 8 bases of the junction unmatched. The DNA of the CDR3 is TGTGCCAGCAGCCTCGGGACAGCTTATTATGGCTACACCTTC. The encoded protein is CASSLGTAYYGYTF.

The gene calls are TRBV20-1 and TRBJ2-3; 13 bases fit TRBD2. J lost 3 bases, V lost 2 bases, and 11 bases had no gene match. The CDR3 extends over 18 amino acids. Germline V CDR1 and CDR2: DFQATT, SNEGSKA (reference sequence). The CDR3 DNA reads as TGCAGTGCTAGACCCTATGGCGGGACTAGCGGGGTGACAGATACGCAGTATTTT. As protein: CSARPYGGTSGVTDTQYF.

Many counts were recorded for this clonotype. The gene calls are TRBV6-5 and TRBJ1-2; D remains unclear. Germline V lookup: CDR1 MNHEY, CDR2 SVGAGI. The CDR3 has 14 amino acids. V was cut by 0 bases and J by 12 bases, with 17 bases left in between. This chain's CDR3 is CASSYSKAVPTNTF. For the CDR3, the DNA is TGTGCCAGCAGTTACTCGAAGGCAGTCCCTACCAACACCTTC.

Details on this clonotype: With a much larger clone just one base away, this may be a read error. The chain is built from TRBV7-9 and TRBJ1-1; 7 bases line up with TRBD1. Germline V gene lookup returns CDR1 SEHNR and CDR2 FQNEAQ (reference sequence). CDR3 length: 16 residues. V lost 4 bases and J lost 6; bases outside the gene matches: 14. The CDR3 spells CASSSPTGQRTAEAFF. The DNA of the CDR3 is TGTGCCAGCAGCTCCCCCACGGGACAGCGTACGGCTGAAGCTTTCTTT.

This clonotype was counted between two and nine times. The V call is TRBV14, the J call TRBJ1-1, with a tentative D call TRBD1 (5 bases). The V end was cut by 0 bases, the J end by 1 base, with 15 bases between. Germline-derived CDR1 and CDR2 are SGHDN and FVKESK. The CDR3 extends over 17 amino acids. The CDR3 region is CASSQETWGAGNTEAFF. The DNA of the CDR3 is TGTGCCAGCAGCCAAGAGACATGGGGCGCAGGGAACACTGAAGCTTTCTTT. Variable domain in full (rest from reference TRBV14 and TRBJ1-1): EAGVTQFPSHSVIEKGQTVTLRCDPISGHDNLYWYRRVMGKEIKFLLHFVKESKQDESGMPNNRFLAERTGGTYSTLKVQPAELEDSGVYFCASSQETWGAGNTEAFFGQGTRLTVV.

This clonotype was counted a few times. This chain joins TRBV11-2 and TRBJ1-2; possible D gene TRBD1, 5 bases. The CDR3 sequence is 14 residues long. V shed 9 bases and J shed 2 bases, with 16 bases lying between them. From germline, CDR1 is SGHAT and CDR2 FQNNGV. DNA for the CDR3: TGTGCCAGAGGGTGGATGGGGCCGAACTATGGCTACACCTTC. It codes for CARGWMGPNYGYTF.

V gene TRBV20-1 combines with J gene TRBJ1-2, with D perhaps TRBD1 (5 bases). CDR1 and CDR2 from the germline V gene are DFQATT and SNEGSKA (reference sequence). This CDR3 has 13 residues. Trimming pared 3 bases from V and 3 bases from J, leaving 11 bases between. As DNA, the CDR3 is TGCAGTGCTAGTTATAGGGGAGACTATGGCTACACCTTC. Amino acids: CSASYRGDYGYTF.

In this sample, this clonotype turned up many times. This chain joins TRBV12-3 or TRBV12-4 and TRBJ2-5; D is uncertain. The CDR3 has 15 amino acids. Trimming stripped 4 bases from V and 2 bases from J, with 14 bases between. In DNA, the CDR3 is TGTGCCAGCAGTTCCAGGCGAAGGGTTCAAGAGACCCAGTACTTC. Residues: CASSSRRRVQETQYF.